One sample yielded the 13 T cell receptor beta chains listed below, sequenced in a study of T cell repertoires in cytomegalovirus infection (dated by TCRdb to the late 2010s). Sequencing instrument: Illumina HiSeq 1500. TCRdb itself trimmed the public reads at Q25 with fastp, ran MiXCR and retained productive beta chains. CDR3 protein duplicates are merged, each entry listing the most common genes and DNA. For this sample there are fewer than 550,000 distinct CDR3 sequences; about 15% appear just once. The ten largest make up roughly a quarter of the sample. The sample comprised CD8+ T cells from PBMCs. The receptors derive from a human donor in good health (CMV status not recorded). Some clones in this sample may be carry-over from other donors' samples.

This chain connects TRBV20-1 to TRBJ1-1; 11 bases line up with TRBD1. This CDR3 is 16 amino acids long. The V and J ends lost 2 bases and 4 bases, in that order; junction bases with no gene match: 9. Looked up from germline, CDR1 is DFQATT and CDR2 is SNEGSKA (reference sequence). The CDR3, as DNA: TGCAGTGCTAGATCGGACAGGGGGCAAGAGAGCACTGAAGCTTTCTTT. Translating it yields CSARSDRGQESTEAFF.

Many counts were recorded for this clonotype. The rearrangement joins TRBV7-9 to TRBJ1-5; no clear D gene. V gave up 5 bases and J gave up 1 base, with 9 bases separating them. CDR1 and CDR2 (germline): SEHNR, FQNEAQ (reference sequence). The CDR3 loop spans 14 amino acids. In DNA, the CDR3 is TGTGCCAGCAGCCCAGGCGGGAGCAATCAGCCCCAGCATTTT. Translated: CASSPGGSNQPQHF. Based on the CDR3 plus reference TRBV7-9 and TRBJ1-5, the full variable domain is DTGVSQNPRHKITKRGQNVTFRCDPISEHNRLYWYRQTLGQGPEFLTYFQNEAQLEKSRLLSDRFSAERPKGSFSTLEIQRTEQGDSAMYLCASSPGGSNQPQHFGDGTRLSIL.

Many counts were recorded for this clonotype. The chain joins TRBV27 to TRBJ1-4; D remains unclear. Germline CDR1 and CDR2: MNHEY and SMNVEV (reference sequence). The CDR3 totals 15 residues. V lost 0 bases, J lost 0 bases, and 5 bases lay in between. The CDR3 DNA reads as TGTGCCAGCAGTTTATCAAGAGCAACTAATGAAAAACTGTTTTTT. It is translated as CASSLSRATNEKLFF.

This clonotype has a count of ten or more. CDR3 in DNA: TGTGCCAGCACCCTCGGACTAGCGGCACACTACCATATTTCCTACAATGAGCAGTTCTTC. Its translation is CASTLGLAAHYHISYNEQFF. V and J are TRBV12-3 or TRBV12-4 and TRBJ2-1; 10 positions agree with TRBD2. The CDR3 covers 20 residues. The V gene end was trimmed by 7 bases and the J gene end by 1 base; junction bases not matched to a gene: 19.

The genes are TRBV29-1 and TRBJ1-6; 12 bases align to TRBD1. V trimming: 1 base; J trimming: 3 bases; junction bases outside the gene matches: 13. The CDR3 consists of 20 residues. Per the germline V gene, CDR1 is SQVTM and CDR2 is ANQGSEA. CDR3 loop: CSVEAGGTGGFQFYNSPLHF. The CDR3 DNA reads TGCAGCGTTGAAGCGGGCGGGACAGGGGGCTTCCAGTTCTATAATTCACCCCTCCACTTT.

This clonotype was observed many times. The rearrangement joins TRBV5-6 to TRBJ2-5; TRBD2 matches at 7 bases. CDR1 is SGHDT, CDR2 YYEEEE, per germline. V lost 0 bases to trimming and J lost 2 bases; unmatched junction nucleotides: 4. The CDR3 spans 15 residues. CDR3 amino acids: CASSLVTSEQETQYF. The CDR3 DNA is TGTGCCAGCAGCTTGGTCACTAGCGAACAAGAGACCCAGTACTTC. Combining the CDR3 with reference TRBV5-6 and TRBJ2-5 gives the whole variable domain DAGVTQSPTHLIKTRGQQVTLRCSPKSGHDTVSWYQQALGQGPQFIFQYYEEEERQRGNFPDRFSGHQFPNYSSELNVNALLLGDSALYLCASSLVTSEQETQYFGPGTRLLVL.

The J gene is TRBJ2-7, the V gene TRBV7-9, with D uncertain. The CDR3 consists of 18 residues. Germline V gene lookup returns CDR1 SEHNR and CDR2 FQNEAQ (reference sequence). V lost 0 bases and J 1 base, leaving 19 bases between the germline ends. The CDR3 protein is CASSLALSSVKGSYEQYF. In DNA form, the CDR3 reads TGTGCCAGCAGCTTAGCTCTTTCGTCGGTGAAGGGTTCCTACGAGCAGTACTTC.

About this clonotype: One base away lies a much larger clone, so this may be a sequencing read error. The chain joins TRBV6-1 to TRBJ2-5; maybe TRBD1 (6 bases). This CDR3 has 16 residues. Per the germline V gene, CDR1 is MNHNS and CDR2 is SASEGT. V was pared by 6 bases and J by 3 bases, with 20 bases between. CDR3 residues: CASSKAYGTRKETQYF. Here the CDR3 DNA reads TGTGCCAGCAGCAAAGCCTACGGGACACGGAAAGAGACCCAGTACTTC.

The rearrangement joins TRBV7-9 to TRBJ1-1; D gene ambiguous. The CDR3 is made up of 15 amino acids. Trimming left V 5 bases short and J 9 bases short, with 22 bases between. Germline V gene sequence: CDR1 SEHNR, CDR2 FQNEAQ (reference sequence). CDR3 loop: CASSHTTDPALKAFF. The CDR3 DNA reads TGTGCCAGCAGCCACACGACGGACCCAGCACTGAAAGCTTTCTTT.

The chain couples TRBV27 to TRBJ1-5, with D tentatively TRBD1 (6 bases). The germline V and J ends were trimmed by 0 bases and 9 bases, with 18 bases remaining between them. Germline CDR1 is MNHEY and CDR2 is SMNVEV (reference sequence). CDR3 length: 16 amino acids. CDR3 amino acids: CASSLSAGEWQTPQHF. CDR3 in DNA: TGTGCCAGCAGTTTATCGGCAGGGGAGTGGCAGACGCCCCAGCATTTT.

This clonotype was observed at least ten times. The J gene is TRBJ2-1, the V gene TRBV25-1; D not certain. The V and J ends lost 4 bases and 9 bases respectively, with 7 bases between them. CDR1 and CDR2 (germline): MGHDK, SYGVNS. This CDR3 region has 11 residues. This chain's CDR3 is CASSGNGEQFF. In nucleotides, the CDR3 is TGTGCCAGCAGTGGGAACGGTGAGCAGTTCTTC. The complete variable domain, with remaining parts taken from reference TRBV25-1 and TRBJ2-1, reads EADIYQTPRYLVIGTGKKITLECSQTMGHDKMYWYQQDPGMELHLIHYSYGVNSTEKGDLSSESTVSRIRTEHFPLTLESARPSHTSQYLCASSGNGEQFFGPGTRLTVL.

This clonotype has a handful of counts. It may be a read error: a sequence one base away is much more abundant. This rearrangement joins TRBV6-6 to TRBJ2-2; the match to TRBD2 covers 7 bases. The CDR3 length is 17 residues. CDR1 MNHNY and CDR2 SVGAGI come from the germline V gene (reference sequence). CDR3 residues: CASSYSGGSGYTGVLFF. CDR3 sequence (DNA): TGTGCCAGCAGTTACTCGGGAGGTAGCGGGTACACCGGGGTGCTGTTTTTT.

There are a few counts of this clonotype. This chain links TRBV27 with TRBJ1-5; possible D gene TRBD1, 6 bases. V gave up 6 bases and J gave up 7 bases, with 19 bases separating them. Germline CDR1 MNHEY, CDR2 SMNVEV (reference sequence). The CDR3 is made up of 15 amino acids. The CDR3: CASRPLRDTDQPQHF. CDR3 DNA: TGTGCCAGCAGGCCTCTCCGGGACACCGACCAGCCCCAGCATTTT.